A selection of T cell receptor beta chains follows, all from one sample in a study of blood T cell repertoires in COVID-19. Sequencing was performed with immunoSEQ multiplex PCR; in TCRdb, only in-frame clones are kept and a portion is missing. Among some 91,000 clones listed, approximately 90% were seen once. The source material was peripheral blood. The receptors were gathered from a man between 60 and 75 years old with acute or convalescent COVID-19. Each CDR3 is given with its conserved first and last residue. D genes are given only for firm matches.

TRBV19,-,TRBJ2-2,TGTGCCAGTAGTATAAAGGACAGAAGCGGCCCCGGGGAGCTGTTTTTT,CASSIKDRSGPGELFF
TRBV2,-,TRBJ1-1,TGTGCCAGCAGTGAAAGCCTGACCAGGAGGGATACTGAAGCTTTCTTT,CASSESLTRRDTEAFF
TRBV11-2,TRBD1,TRBJ1-5,TGTGCCAGCAGCAAGGGGACAGTTAGCAATCAGCCCCAGCATTTT,CASSKGTVSNQPQHF
TRBV5-1,TRBD1,TRBJ1-2,TGCGCCAGCAGCCTAAGACAGGGAGCTAACTATGGCTACACCTTC,CASSLRQGANYGYTF
TRBV12-5,-,TRBJ1-1,TGTGCTAGTGGTCGGACTAGATTTGAAGCTTTCTTT,CASGRTRFEAFF
TRBV4-1,-,TRBJ1-2,TGCGCCAGCAGCCAAGAAATGGTCAGGTCTCCCGATGGCTACACCTTC,CASSQEMVRSPDGYTF
TRBV5-4,-,TRBJ2-1,TGTGCCAGCAGCTTATCTAGCGCGACTTACAATGAGCAGTTCTTC,CASSLSSATYNEQFF
TRBV6-5,-,TRBJ1-2,TGTGCCAGCAGCGAGACAGGCTCCCTCGGCTACACCTTC,CASSETGSLGYTF
TRBV2,-,TRBJ1-6,TGTGCCAGCAGGGACACCGCGTCACCCCTCCACTTT,CASRDTASPLHF
TRBV19,-,TRBJ1-5,TGTGCCAGTAGTATGCTAGGTCAGGGGTACAATCAGCCCCAGCATTTT,CASSMLGQGYNQPQHF
TRBV12-5,-,TRBJ1-5,TGTGCTAGTGGTTTTTCCCAGAGCAATCAGCCCCAGCATTTT,CASGFSQSNQPQHF
TRBV25-1,-,TRBJ1-4,TGTGCCAGCAGTGCGGCAGGGTCAGATGAAAAACTGTTTTTT,CASSAAGSDEKLFF
TRBV25-1,-,TRBJ1-5,TGTGCCAGCAGTGCAGACAGTCGAAAGGAAGGCAATCAGCCCCAGCATTTT,CASSADSRKEGNQPQHF
TRBV24-1,TRBD1,TRBJ2-1,TGTGCCACCCAATCCGACAGGGACAATGAGCAGTTCTTC,CATQSDRDNEQFF
TRBV5-1,TRBD1,TRBJ1-2,TGCGCCAGCAGCTTAGATTGGGACAGCTATGCGTATGGCTACACCTTC,CASSLDWDSYAYGYTF
TRBV19,TRBD2,TRBJ2-1,TGTGCCAGTACCCAAGGGACTAGTCCCTACAATGAGCAGTTCTTC,CASTQGTSPYNEQFF